This T cell receptor beta chain comes out of a study of identical twins. Note on this clonotype: Its antigen remains unidentified.

Study-wide results and limits: Twin-shared out-of-frame alpha sequences showed excess low generation probability. In cord blood, abundant beta clonotypes had fewer insertions; memory showed no trend. Twin sharing of out-of-frame TCR alpha was underestimated by models in monozygotic pairs.

CDR3 length: 16 amino acids. V was shortened by 7 bases and J by 2 bases, with 15 bases between the two germline ends. Germline lookup yields CDR1 MNHNY and CDR2 SVGAGI (reference sequence). TCRdb reanalysed the 5' RACE reads using MiXCR and keeps one entry per CDR3 protein. The profile shows roughly 1.6 million distinct CDR3 sequences, around a third of them singletons. The sequencing sample was made of cord blood. The rearrangement uses TRBV6-6 and TRBJ1-6, with D perhaps TRBD1 (5 bases). This clonotype was obtained from a newborn girl in good health. The CDR3 DNA follows: TGTGCCAGCACCAAAACGGGGGTAACCTATAATTCACCCCTCCACTTT. Its protein is CASTKTGVTYNSPLHF.